This TCR beta chain was found in a study of regulatory T cells in long-lasting Graves disease. Points from the study as a whole: Only a small sample size was used, which may have cut accuracy.

Time point given: newly diagnosed GD, antithyroid drugs for less than 3 months. The TCR library was made from RNA extracted from PBMCs. EDTA tubes held about 9.7 milliliters of peripheral blood from each patient. This CDR3 has 15 residues. The V end lost 0 bases, the J end lost 2 bases, and 9 bases lay between the germline ends. CDR3-region Arm-PCR and iRepertoire HTBI primers produced the TCR beta libraries. A single record per CDR3 protein comes from TCRdb applying MiXCR to the multiplex PCR reads. Found here are some 220,000 distinct CDR3 sequences, around 20% of them singletons; the top ten hold 12%. This clonotype showed up many times. The antigen is unknown. Another study also made use of these data, one on T cells in Graves' hyperthyroidism and ophthalmopathy. From that report: Those with hyperthyroidism were 18 to 65 years old, newly diagnosed, and ill for under 2 months.

The receptor was derived from a woman aged 25 to 39 with Graves disease. The gene calls are TRBV12-3 or TRBV12-4 and TRBJ2-3; D perhaps matches TRBD1 (5 bases). The source was peripheral blood mononuclear cells (PBMCs), collected at new diagnosis, from a patient treated with antithyroid drugs. The CDR3 region is CASSLAGAVTDTQYF. The CDR3 DNA is TGTGCCAGCAGTTTAGCTGGGGCAGTCACAGATACGCAGTATTTT.